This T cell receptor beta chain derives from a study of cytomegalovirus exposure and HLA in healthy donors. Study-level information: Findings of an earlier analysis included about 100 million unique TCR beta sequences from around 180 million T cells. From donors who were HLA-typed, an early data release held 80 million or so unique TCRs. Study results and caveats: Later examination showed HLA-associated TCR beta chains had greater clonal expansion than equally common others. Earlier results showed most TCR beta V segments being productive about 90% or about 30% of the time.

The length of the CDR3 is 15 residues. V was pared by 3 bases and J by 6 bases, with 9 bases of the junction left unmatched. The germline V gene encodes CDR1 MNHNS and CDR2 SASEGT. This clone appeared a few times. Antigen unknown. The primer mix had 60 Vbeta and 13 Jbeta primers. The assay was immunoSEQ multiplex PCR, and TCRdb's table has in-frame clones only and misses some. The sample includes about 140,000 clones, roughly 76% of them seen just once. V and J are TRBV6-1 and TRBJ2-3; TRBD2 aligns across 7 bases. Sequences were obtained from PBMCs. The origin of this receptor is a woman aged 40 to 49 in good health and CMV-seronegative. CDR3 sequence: CASSDLSGGRDTQYF. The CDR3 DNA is TGTGCCAGCAGTGATTTATCGGGGGGACGGGATACGCAGTATTTT.